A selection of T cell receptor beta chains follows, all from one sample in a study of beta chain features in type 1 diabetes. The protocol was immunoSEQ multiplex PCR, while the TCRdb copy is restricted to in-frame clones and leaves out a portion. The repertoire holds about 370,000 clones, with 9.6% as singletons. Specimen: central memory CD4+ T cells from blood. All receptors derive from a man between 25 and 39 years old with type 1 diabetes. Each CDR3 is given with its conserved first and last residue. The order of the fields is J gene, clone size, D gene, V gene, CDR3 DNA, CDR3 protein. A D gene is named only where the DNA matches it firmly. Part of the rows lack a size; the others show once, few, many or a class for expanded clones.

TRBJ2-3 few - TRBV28 TGTGCCAGCAGTTTAATCACAGGGTCGAGGACAGATACGCAGTATTTT CASSLITGSRTDTQYF
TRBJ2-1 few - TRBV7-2 TGTGCCAGCAGCTTAGAGGCTAGCAGCTCCTACAATGAGCAGTTCTTC CASSLEASSSYNEQFF
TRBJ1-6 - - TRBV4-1 TGCGCCAGCAGCCACCCATACAGGGATTCACCCCTCCACTTT CASSHPYRDSPLHF
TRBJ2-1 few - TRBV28 TGTGCCAGCAGTTCGCGTAGAGAGCAGTTCTTC CASSSRREQFF
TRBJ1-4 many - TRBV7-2 TGTGCCAGCAGGGTAATAGGGGTTGAAAAACTGTTTTTT CASRVIGVEKLFF
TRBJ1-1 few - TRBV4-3 TGCGCCAGCAGCCAAGATAGGGGCGCGAACACTGAAGCTTTCTTT CASSQDRGANTEAFF
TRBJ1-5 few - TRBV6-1 TGTGCCAGCAGTTTCCAGTTCAATCAGCCCCAGCATTTT CASSFQFNQPQHF
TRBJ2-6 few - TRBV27 TGTGCCAGCAGTCTTTCCTCTGGGGCCAACGTCCTGACTTTC CASSLSSGANVLTF
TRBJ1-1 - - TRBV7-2 TGTGCCAGCAGCTTTTCCAACACTGAAGCTTTCTTT CASSFSNTEAFF
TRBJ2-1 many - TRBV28 TGTGCCAGCAGTTTGGGGAGCTCCTACAATGAGCAGTTCTTC CASSLGSSYNEQFF
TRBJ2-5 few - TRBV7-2 TGTGCCAGCAGCTTAGAAAGCCAAGAGACCCAGTACTTC CASSLESQETQYF
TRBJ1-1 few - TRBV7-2 TGTGCCAGCAGCGCGGACTCAACGACGAACACTGAAGCTTTCTTT CASSADSTTNTEAFF
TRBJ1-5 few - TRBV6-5 TGTGCCAGCAGTTACTCGAAAGGGATGGAGCCCCAGCATTTT CASSYSKGMEPQHF
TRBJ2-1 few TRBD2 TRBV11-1 TGTGCCAGCAGCTTTCGACTAGCGCGGAGGAATGAGCAGTTCTTC CASSFRLARRNEQFF
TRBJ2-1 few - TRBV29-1 TGCAGCGTTGACATGGAGAGCAATGAGCAGTTCTTC CSVDMESNEQFF
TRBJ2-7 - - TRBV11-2 TGTGCCAGCAGCCCCCGGGCAGCTATGATACCCACCTACGAGCAGTACTTC CASSPRAAMIPTYEQYF
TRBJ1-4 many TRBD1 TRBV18 TGTGCCAGCTCACCACGGACAGGGAAGGGTGAAAAACTGTTTTTT CASSPRTGKGEKLFF
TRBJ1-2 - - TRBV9 TGTGCCAGCAGCGTAGGAGGCAGTACCTATGGCTACACCTTC CASSVGGSTYGYTF
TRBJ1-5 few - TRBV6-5 TGTGCCAGCAGTGAACAGGGCCAGTATCAGCCCCAGCATTTT CASSEQGQYQPQHF
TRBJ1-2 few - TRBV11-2 TGTGCCAGCAGCTTAGACAGGGCGAGTGGCTACACCTTC CASSLDRASGYTF
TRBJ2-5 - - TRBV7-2 TGTGCCAGCAGCTTAGAAGGCCAGGGAAGAGAGACCCAGTACTTC CASSLEGQGRETQYF
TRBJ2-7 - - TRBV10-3 TGTGCCATCAGTGAGTCGGGCAACAACTACGAGCAGTACTTC CAISESGNNYEQYF
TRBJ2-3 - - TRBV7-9 TGTGCCAGCAGCTGGGACTCCACAGATACGCAGTATTTT CASSWDSTDTQYF
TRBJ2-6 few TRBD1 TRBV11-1 TGTGCCAGCAGCTTCTCCGGGACAGGGGGTACTGGGGCCAACGTCCTGACTTTC CASSFSGTGGTGANVLTF
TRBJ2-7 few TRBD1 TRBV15 TGTGCCACCAGCGGACGACAGGGGGGTCTTGAGTACGAGCAGTACTTC CATSGRQGGLEYEQYF
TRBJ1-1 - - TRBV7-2 TGTGCCAGCAGCTTATATGTGGGGGATGAAGCTTTCTTT CASSLYVGDEAFF
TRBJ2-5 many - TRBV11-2 TGTGCCAGCAGCCGCGGGACAGTGGTAGAGACCCAGTACTTC CASSRGTVVETQYF
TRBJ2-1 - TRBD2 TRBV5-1 TGCGCCAGCAGCTTATCCCTGGGGGGAGGGACCACCGGTGAGCAGTTCTTC CASSLSLGGGTTGEQFF
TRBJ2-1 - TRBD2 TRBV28 TGTGCCAGCAGTTCCCCCGCTAGCGGTTACAATGAGCAGTTCTTC CASSSPASGYNEQFF
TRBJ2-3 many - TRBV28 TGTGCCAGCAGGGTACAGGGTGCTAGCACAGATACGCAGTATTTT CASRVQGASTDTQYF
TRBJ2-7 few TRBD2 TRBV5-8 TGTGCCAGCAGCTTGAAGGGTCTAGCGGGAGCGGTGCCCCACGAGCAGTACTTC CASSLKGLAGAVPHEQYF
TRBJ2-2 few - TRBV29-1 TGCAGCGTTGGGGCCCAATGGATGGACGCGAACACCGGGGAGCTGTTTTTT CSVGAQWMDANTGELFF
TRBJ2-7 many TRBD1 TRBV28 TGTGCCAGCAGTTTAACCGGGACAGGCGGCTACGAGCAGTACTTC CASSLTGTGGYEQYF
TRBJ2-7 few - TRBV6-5 TGTGCCAGCAGTTACAGCGCTCGGACAGGGACTAATCTGCAGTACTTC CASSYSARTGTNLQYF
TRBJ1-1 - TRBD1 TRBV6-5 TGTGCCAGCAGTTCGACAGGGCTGAACACTGAAGCTTTCTTT CASSSTGLNTEAFF
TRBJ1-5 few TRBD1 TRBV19 TGTGCCAGCGTGGGGACAGGGGGCGCCAATCAGCCCCAGCATTTT CASVGTGGANQPQHF
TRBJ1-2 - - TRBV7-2 TGTGCCAGCAGCCAAGATATTCAGGGAAGGGATGACTATGGCTACACCTTC CASSQDIQGRDDYGYTF
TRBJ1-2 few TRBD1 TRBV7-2 TGTGCCAGCAGACCCCCGGGACAGGCATCTAACTATGGCTACACCTTC CASRPPGQASNYGYTF
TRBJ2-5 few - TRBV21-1 TGTGCCAGCAGCGCCTCCGGGACTAGCGGGAGGGTGGAGACCCAGTACTTC CASSASGTSGRVETQYF
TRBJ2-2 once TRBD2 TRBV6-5 TGTGCCAGCAGTCGACTAGCTATGGCCACCGGGGAGCTGTTTTTT CASSRLAMATGELFF